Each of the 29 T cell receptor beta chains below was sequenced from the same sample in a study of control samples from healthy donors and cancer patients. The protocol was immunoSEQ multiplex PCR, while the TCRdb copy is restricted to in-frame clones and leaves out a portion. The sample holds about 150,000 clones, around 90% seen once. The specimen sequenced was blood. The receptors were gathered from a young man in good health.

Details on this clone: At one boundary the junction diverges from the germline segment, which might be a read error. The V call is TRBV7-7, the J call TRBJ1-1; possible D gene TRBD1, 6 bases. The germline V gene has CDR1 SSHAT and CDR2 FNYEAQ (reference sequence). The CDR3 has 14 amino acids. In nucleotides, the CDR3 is TGTGCTAGCAGCTGGACAGATTTGAACACTGAAGCTTTCTTT. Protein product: CASSWTDLNTEAFF.

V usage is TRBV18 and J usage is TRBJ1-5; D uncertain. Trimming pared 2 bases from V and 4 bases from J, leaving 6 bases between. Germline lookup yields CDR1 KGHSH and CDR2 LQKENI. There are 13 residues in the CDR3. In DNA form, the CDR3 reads TGTGCCAGCTCACCAGCCGGGAATCAGCCCCAGCATTTT. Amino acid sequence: CASSPAGNQPQHF.

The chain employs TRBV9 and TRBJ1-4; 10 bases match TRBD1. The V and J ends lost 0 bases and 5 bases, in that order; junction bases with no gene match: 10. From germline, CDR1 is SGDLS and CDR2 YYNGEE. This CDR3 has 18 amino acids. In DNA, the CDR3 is TGTGCCAGCAGCGTAGACTTGATGGGGACAGGGGAGAATGAAAAACTGTTTTTT. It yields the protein CASSVDLMGTGENEKLFF.

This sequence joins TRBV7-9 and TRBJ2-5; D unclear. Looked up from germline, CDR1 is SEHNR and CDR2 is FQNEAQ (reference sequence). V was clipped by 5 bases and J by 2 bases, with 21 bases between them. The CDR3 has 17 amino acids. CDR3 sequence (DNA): TGTGCCAGCAGCCCCCGCGGTGGCGCAGGAGCTCAAGAGACCCAGTACTTC. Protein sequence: CASSPRGGAGAQETQYF.

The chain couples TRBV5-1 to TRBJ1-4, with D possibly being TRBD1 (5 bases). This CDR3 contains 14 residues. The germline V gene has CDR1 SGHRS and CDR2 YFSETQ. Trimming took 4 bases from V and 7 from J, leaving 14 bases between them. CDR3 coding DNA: TGCGCCAGCAGCGAGGGGAGCCGTTCTGAAAAACTGTTTTTT. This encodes CASSEGSRSEKLFF.

CDR3 nucleotides: TGTGCCAGCAGCAAGACAGGGGTGGAGCAGTACTTC. It encodes CASSKTGVEQYF. This chain connects TRBV5-4 to TRBJ2-7; 8 nucleotides agree with TRBD1. V was clipped by 4 bases and J by 7 bases; unmatched bases: 4. CDR1 is SGHNT and CDR2 is YYREEE in the germline V gene (reference sequence). CDR3 length: 12 amino acids.

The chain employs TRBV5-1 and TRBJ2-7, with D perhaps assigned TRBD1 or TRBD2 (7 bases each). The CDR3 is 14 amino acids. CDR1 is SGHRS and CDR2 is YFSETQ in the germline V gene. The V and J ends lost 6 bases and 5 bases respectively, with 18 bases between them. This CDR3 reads CASKMGGGFDEQYF. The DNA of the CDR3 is TGCGCCAGCAAGATGGGAGGGGGCTTCGACGAGCAGTACTTC. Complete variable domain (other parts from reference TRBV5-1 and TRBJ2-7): KAGVTQTPRYLIKTRGQQVTLSCSPISGHRSVSWYQQTPGQGLQFLFEYFSETQRNKGNFPGRFSGRQFSNSRSEMNVSTLELGDSALYLCASKMGGGFDEQYFGPGTRLTVT.

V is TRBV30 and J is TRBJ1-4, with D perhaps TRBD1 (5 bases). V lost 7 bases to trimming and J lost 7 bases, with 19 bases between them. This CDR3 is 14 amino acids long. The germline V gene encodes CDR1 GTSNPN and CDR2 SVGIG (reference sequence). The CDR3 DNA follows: TGTGCCTTGAGGGAGGGGCGCTCAGGTGAAAAACTGTTTTTT. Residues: CALREGRSGEKLFF.

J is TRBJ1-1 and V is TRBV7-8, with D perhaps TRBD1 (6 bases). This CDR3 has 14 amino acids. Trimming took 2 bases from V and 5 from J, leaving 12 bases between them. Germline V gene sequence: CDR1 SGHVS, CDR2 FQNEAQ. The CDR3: CASSLYTTGTEAFF. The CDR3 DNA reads TGTGCCAGCAGCTTATATACGACAGGTACTGAAGCTTTCTTT.

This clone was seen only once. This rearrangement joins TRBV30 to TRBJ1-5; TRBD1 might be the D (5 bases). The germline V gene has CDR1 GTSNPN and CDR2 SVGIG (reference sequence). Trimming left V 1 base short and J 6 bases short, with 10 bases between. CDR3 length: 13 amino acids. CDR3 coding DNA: TGTGCCTGGAGTGGGGGGGGGACTCAGCCCCAGCATTTT. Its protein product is CAWSGGGTQPQHF. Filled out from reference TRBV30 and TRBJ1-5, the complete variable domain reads SQTIHQWPATLVQPVGSPLSLECTVEGTSNPNLYWYRQAAGRGLQLLFYSVGIGQISSEVPQNLSASRPQDRQFILSSKKLLLSDSGFYLCAWSGGGTQPQHFGDGTRLSIL.

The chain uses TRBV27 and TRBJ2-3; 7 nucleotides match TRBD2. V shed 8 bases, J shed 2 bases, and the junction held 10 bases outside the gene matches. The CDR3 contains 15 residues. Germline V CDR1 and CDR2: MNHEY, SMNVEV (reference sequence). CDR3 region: CASGIAGAFTDTQYF. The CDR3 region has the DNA TGTGCCAGCGGTATAGCGGGCGCTTTCACAGATACGCAGTATTTT.

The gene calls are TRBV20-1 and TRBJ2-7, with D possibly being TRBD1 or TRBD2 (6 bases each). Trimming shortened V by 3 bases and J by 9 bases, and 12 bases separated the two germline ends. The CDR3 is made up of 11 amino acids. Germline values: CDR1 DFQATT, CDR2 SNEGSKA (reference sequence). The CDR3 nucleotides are TGCAGTGCTAGTAGGGGGGCTAGGCAGTACTTC. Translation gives CSASRGARQYF.

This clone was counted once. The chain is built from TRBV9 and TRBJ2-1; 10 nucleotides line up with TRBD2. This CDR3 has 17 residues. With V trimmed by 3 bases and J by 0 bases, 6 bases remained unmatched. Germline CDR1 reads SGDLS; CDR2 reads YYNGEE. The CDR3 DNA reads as TGTGCCAGCAGCGGTACTAGCGGGGAGAGCTCCTACAATGAGCAGTTCTTC. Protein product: CASSGTSGESSYNEQFF.

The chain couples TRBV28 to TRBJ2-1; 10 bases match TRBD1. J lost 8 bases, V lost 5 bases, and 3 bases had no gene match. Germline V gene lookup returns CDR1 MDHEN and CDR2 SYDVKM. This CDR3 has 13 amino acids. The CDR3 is CASSMTGGDEQFF. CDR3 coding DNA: TGTGCCAGCAGTATGACAGGGGGCGATGAGCAGTTCTTC.

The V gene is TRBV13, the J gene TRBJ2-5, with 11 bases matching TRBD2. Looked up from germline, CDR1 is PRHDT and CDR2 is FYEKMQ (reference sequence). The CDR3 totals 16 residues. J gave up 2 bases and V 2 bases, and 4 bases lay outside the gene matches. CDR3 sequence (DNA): TGTGCCAGCAGCTTAACGGGACTAGCGGATCAAGAGACCCAGTACTTC. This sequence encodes CASSLTGLADQETQYF.

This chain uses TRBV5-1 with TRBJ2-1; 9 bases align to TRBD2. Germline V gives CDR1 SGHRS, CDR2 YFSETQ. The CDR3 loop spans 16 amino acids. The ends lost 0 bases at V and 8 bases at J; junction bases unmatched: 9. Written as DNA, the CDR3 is TGCGCCAGCAGCTTGGTAATCGGGACTAGCTCCCATGAGCAGTTCTTC. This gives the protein CASSLVIGTSSHEQFF.

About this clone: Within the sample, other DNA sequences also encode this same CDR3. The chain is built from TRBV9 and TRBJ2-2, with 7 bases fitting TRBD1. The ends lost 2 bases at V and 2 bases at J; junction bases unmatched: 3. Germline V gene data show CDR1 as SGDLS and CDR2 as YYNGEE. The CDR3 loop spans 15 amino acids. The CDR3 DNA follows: TGTGCCAGCAGCGTTGGGACAGTAAACACCGGGGAGCTGTTTTTT. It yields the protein CASSVGTVNTGELFF.

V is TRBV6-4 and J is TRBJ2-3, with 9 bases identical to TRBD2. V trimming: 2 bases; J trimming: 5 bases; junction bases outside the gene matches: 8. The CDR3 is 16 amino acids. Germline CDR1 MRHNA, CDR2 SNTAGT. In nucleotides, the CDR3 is TGTGCCAGCAGTGACACGGGCGGGGGGGCTAAAGATACGCAGTATTTT. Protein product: CASSDTGGGAKDTQYF.

The CDR3 protein is CATSRSGGLNTGELFF. DNA of the CDR3: TGTGCCACCTCGAGGAGCGGGGGACTAAACACCGGGGAGCTGTTTTTT. The chain uses TRBV10-3 and TRBJ2-2, with 8 bases identical to TRBD2. J lost 2 bases, V lost 10 bases, and 12 bases had no gene match. The CDR3 runs 16 residues. From germline, CDR1 is ENHRY and CDR2 SYGVKD.

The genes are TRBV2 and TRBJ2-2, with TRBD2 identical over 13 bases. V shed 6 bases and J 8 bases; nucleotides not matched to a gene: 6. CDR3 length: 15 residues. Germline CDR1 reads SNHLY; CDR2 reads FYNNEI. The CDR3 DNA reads TGTGCCAGCAGCGCCGGGACTAGCGGGGTTGGGGAGCTGTTTTTT. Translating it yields CASSAGTSGVGELFF.

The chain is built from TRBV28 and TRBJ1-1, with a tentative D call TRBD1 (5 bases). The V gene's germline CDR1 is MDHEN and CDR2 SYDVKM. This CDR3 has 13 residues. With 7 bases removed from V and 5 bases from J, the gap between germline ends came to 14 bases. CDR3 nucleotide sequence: TGTGCCAGCACGGGGCCTATGCGGACTGAAGCTTTCTTT. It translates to CASTGPMRTEAFF.

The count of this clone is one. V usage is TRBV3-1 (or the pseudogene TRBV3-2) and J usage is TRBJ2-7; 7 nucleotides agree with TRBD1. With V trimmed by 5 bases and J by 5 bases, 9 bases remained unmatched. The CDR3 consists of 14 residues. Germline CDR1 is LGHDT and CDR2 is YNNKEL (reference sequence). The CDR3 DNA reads TGTGCCAGCAGCTATCACGACAGGGCCAACGAGCAGTACTTC. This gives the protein CASSYHDRANEQYF.

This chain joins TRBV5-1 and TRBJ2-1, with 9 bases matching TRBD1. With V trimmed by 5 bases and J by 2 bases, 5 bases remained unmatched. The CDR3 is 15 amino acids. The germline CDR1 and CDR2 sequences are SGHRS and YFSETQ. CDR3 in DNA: TGCGCCAGCAGAACCGGGACAGGGACCTACAATGAGCAGTTCTTC. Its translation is CASRTGTGTYNEQFF.

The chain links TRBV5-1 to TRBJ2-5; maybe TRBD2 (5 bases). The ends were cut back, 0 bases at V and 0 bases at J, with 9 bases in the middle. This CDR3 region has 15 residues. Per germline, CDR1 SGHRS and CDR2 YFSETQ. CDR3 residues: CASSLGGRYQETQYF. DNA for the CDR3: TGCGCCAGCAGCTTGGGTGGGAGATACCAAGAGACCCAGTACTTC.

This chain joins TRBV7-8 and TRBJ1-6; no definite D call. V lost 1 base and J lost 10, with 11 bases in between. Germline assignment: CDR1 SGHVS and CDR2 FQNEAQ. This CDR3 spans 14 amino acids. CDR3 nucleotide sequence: TGTGCCAGCAGCTTAGACGGCAGTAGGTCACCCCTCCACTTT. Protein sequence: CASSLDGSRSPLHF.

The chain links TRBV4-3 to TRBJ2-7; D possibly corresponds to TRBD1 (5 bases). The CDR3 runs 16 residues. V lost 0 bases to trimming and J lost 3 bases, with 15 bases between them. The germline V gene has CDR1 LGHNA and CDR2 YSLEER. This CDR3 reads CASSQDDRKTSYEQYF. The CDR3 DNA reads TGCGCCAGCAGCCAAGATGACAGAAAGACAAGCTACGAGCAGTACTTC.

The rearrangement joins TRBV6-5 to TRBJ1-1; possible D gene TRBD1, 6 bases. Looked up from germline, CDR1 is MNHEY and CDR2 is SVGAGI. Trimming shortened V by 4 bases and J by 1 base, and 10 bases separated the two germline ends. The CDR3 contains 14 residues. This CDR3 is CASSSPGANTEAFF. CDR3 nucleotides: TGTGCCAGCAGTTCCCCGGGGGCGAACACTGAAGCTTTCTTT.

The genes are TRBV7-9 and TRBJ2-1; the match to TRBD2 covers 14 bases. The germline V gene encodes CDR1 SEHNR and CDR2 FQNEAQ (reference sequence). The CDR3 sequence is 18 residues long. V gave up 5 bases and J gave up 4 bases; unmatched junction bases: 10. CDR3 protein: CASSTGTSGGSAYNEQFF. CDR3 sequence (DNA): TGTGCCAGCAGCACCGGGACTAGCGGGGGATCGGCTTACAATGAGCAGTTCTTC.

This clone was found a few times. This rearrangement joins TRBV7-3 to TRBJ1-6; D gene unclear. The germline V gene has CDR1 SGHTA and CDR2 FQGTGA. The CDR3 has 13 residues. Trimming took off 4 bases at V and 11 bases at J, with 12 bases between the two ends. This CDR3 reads CASSSGSPAPLHF. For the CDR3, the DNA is TGTGCCAGCAGCTCGGGGTCGCCCGCACCCCTCCACTTT.